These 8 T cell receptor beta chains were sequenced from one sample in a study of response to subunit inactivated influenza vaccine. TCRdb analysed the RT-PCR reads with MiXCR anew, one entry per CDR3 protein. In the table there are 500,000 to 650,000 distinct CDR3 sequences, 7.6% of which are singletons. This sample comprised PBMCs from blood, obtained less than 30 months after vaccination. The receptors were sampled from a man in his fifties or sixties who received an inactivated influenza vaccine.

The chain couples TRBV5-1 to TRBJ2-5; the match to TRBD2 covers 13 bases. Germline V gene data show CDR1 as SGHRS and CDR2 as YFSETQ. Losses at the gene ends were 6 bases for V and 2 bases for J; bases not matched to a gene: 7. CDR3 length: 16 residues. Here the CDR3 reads CASTRGLAGVQETQYF. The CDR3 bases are TGCGCCAGCACCCGAGGACTAGCGGGGGTACAAGAGACCCAGTACTTC.

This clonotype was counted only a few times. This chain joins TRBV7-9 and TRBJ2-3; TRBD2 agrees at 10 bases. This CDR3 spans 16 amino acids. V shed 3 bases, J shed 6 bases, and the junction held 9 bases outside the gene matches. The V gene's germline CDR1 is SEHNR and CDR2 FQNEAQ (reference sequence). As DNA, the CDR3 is TGTGCCAGCAGCTTCGGAACTAGCGGGAAGTATGATACGCAGTATTTT. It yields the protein CASSFGTSGKYDTQYF.

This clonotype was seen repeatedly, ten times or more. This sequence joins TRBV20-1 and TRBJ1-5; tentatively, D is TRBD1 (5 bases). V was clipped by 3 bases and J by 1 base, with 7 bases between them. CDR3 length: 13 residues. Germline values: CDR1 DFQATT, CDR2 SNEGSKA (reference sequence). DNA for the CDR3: TGCAGTGCTAGCGAGGGGAGCAATCAGCCCCAGCATTTT. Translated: CSASEGSNQPQHF.

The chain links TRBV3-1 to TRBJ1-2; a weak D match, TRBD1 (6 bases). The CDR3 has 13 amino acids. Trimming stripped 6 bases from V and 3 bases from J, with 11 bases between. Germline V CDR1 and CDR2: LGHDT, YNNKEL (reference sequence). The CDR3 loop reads CASRYGGDYGYTF. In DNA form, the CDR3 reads TGTGCCAGCAGATACGGGGGCGACTATGGCTACACCTTC.

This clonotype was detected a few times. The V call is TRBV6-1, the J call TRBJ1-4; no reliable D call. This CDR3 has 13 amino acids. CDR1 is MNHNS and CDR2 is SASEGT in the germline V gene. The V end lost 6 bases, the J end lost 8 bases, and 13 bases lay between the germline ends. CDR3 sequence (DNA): TGTGCCAGCAGAAAGGTCTCGACGGAAAAACTGTTTTTT. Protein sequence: CASRKVSTEKLFF.

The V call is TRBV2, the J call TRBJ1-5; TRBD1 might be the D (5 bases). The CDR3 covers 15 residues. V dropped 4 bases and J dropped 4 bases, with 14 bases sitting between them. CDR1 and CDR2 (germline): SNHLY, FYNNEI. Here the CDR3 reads CASSAWGGTNQPQHF. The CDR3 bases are TGTGCCAGCAGTGCCTGGGGGGGAACTAATCAGCCCCAGCATTTT.

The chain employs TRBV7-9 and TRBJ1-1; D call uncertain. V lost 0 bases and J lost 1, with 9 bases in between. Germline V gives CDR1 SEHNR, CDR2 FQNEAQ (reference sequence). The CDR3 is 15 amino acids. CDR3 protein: CASSLALTPNTEAFF. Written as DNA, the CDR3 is TGTGCCAGCAGCTTAGCGCTTACTCCGAACACTGAAGCTTTCTTT.

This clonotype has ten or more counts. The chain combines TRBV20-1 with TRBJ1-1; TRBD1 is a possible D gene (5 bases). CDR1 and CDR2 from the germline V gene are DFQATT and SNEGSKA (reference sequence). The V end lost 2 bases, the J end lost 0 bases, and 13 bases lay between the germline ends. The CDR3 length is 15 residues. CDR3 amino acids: CSARKPEGLNTEAFF. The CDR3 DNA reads TGCAGTGCTAGAAAACCCGAGGGGTTGAACACTGAAGCTTTCTTT.